This TCR beta chain was observed in a study of blood T cell repertoires in COVID-19 (TCRdb year 2020). Context from the whole study: The collaborator samples originated in the United States, Italy and Spain and spanned the acute and convalescent phases of COVID-19. The samples were drawn from two sources: the first 160 participants of the ongoing ImmuneRACE study, and fewer than 1,500 subjects contributed by 6 global collaborators. Where available, HLA class I and class II types were obtained from metadata supplied by the sample provider rather than from assay-based typing. A freely available public database, intended as a resource for researchers studying the immune response to SARS-CoV-2, is where the repertoires were released. The sample metadata nearly always contained a de-identified subject ID, COVID-19 status, age in years and sex. The dataset comprised deeply sampled blood TCRbeta repertoires from subjects exposed to, actively infected with, or recovered from COVID-19. The prospective study material was composed of cDNA or gDNA derived from T cells, B-cell-depleted T cells, or PBMCs.

As for this clone: The antigen it binds to is not known. Per-nucleotide qualities are absent, and no much larger clonotype sits a single base away.

V sheds 5 bases and J sheds 1 base, leaving 6 bases between their ends. From the germline V gene, CDR1 is KGHSH and CDR2 is LQKENI. The CDR3, from cysteine to phenylalanine, totals 12 residues. CDR3 DNA is the only sequence kept; it has 36 bases, read in frame from the first base. TCRbeta CDR3 regions were amplified from genomic DNA using the immunoSEQ Assay, a bias-controlled multiplex PCR. The study's processing was this. The number of nucleated cells in each sample was estimated from the amplification of reference gene primers within the assay. To quantify the absolute abundance of each unique TCRbeta CDR3 rearrangement, sequence reads were collapsed and filtered. Productive Simpson clonality was computed per sample as the square root of Simpson's diversity index over productive rearrangements. TCRdb mirrors the immuneACCESS table, restricted to in-frame sequences. Some clones are absent from its copies; in checked studies, under half trace to an unresolved V gene, and the reason for the others is unknown. V, J and clone size derive from that table, while D and trimming were established from the DNA sequence. The sample table contains 200,000 to 250,000 clones; only one count was recorded for about 78% of them. The leading ten clones occupy 5.5% of the sample.

The collaborating institutions used their own protocols to collect whole blood in K2EDTA tubes. Collaborator samples were shipped for TCRbeta analysis as frozen whole blood, isolated PBMCs, or DNA extracted from either sample type. Here is what the overall study found, with its caveats: The amount of clinical and demographic metadata varied by source and participant and was provided uncurated.

Recombination connected TRBV18 to TRBJ2-7; the D gene is possibly TRBD2, with 5 bases matching. This receptor was identified in a woman in her 70s with acute or convalescent COVID-19. The sample comprised peripheral blood. CDR3 region: CASSGGSYEQYF. The DNA reads as follows: TGTGCCAGCTCAGGCGGGTCCTACGAGCAGTACTTC.